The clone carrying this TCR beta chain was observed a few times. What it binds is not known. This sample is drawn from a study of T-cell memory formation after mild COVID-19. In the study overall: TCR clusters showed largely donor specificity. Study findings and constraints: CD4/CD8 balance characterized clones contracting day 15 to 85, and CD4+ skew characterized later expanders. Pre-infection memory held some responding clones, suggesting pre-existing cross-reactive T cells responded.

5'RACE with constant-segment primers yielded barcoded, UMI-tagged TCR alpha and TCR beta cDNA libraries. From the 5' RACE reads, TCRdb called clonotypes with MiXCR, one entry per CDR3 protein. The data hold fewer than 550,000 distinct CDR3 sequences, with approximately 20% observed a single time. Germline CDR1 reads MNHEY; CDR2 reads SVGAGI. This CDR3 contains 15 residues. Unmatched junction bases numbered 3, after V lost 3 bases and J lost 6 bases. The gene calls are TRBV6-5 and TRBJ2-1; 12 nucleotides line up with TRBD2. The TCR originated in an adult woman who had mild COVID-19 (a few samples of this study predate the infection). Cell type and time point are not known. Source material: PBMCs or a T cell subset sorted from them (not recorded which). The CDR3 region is CASSYQTSGSNEQFF. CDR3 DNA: TGTGCCAGCAGTTATCAGACTAGCGGGAGCAATGAGCAGTTCTTC.